A single sample gave rise to the 5 T cell receptor beta chains below, sequenced in a study of OX40 agonist ivuxolimab in advanced cancers. Assay used: immunoSEQ multiplex PCR; TCRdb lists only in-frame clones, some missing. The repertoire consists of 85,000 to 120,000 clones, with 90% occurring once and the leading ten covering 0.48%. Sample: CD4+ or CD8+ T cells sorted from blood, taken in a trial of the OX40 agonist ivuxolimab. The origin of the receptors is an adult with an advanced solid tumor such as melanoma, head and neck, liver or kidney cancer.

As for this clone: Distinct nucleotide sequences in the sample also encode this CDR3. The chain combines TRBV19 with TRBJ2-5, with TRBD1 matching 8 bases. From germline, CDR1 is LNHDA and CDR2 SQIVND (reference sequence). This CDR3 is 13 amino acids long. Losses at the gene ends were 5 bases for V and 4 bases for J; bases not matched to a gene: 3. As DNA, the CDR3 is TGTGCCAGTAGTCGGACAGGGCGAGAGACCCAGTACTTC. Residues: CASSRTGRETQYF.

Comment on this clone: The sample contains more than one DNA sequence encoding this CDR3. The chain uses TRBV11-2 and TRBJ2-6; D not certain. V was clipped by 0 bases and J by 0 bases, with 6 bases between them. CDR3 length equals 16 residues. Per germline, CDR1 SGHAT and CDR2 FQNNGV. In DNA, the CDR3 is TGTGCCAGCAGCTTAGATCGGAGCTCTGGGGCCAACGTCCTGACTTTC. As protein: CASSLDRSSGANVLTF.

This rearrangement joins TRBV28 to TRBJ2-5; TRBD2 matches at 10 bases. Germline assignment: CDR1 MDHEN and CDR2 SYDVKM. V lost 6 bases, J lost 2 bases, and 18 bases stayed unmatched. The CDR3 totals 19 residues. CDR3 in amino acids: CASSRRTSGPTVGQETQYF. The CDR3 region has the DNA TGTGCCAGCAGCCGCAGGACTAGCGGACCCACAGTGGGGCAAGAGACCCAGTACTTC.

V is TRBV20-1 and J is TRBJ2-7; unclear D gene. Trimming cost V 4 bases and J 3 bases, with 7 bases left between them. The CDR3 sequence is 11 residues long. Germline lookup yields CDR1 DFQATT and CDR2 SNEGSKA (reference sequence). For the CDR3, the DNA is TGCAGTGCTATCAGAGACTACGAGCAGTACTTC. It translates to CSAIRDYEQYF.

The chain links TRBV23-1 to TRBJ1-1; D remains unclear. TRBV23-1 is noted as an ORF with a role that remains uncertain. V shed 3 bases and J shed 4 bases, with 18 bases lying between them. CDR3 length: 16 residues. The CDR3 bases are TGCGCCAGCAGTCAGGCGGTTTGGGTATGGGCCACTGAAGCTTTCTTT. As protein: CASSQAVWVWATEAFF.